This passage covers 7 T cell receptor beta chains from one sample sequenced in a study of early T cells in non-severe SARS-CoV-2 infection. TCRdb processed the 5' RACE reads anew with MiXCR; each CDR3 protein has one entry. The sample yields about 80,000 distinct CDR3 sequences, around 16% seen once. The specimen sequenced was whole blood. These TCRs come from an adult who was a healthcare worker with PCR-confirmed SARS-CoV-2 infection or an uninfected control (not recorded which).

This clonotype came up a few times. V and J are TRBV5-1 and TRBJ2-7, with 7 bases fitting TRBD2. The CDR3 totals 14 residues. Germline trimming cut 5 bases from V and 1 base from J; bases unmatched to any gene: 6. Looked up from germline, CDR1 is SGHRS and CDR2 is YFSETQ. CDR3: CASRVLADSYEQYF. For the CDR3, the DNA is TGCGCCAGCAGAGTGCTAGCGGATTCCTACGAGCAGTACTTC.

In this sample, this clonotype turned up a few times. The V call is TRBV30, the J call TRBJ1-6; 7 nucleotides match TRBD1. The CDR3 has 17 residues. Germline V lookup: CDR1 GTSNPN, CDR2 SVGIG (reference sequence). The junction had 16 bases not matched to a gene; V was cut back by 4 bases and J by 7 bases. The CDR3 DNA follows: TGTGCCTGGAAGGTCGACAGGGTTCTGATCGGGAATTCACCCCTCCACTTT. Protein sequence: CAWKVDRVLIGNSPLHF.

V usage is TRBV20-1 and J usage is TRBJ2-5; D is possibly TRBD1 (6 bases). The CDR3 sequence is 15 residues long. The V gene lost 2 bases and the J gene lost 4 bases, with 17 bases spanning the gap. CDR1 and CDR2 (germline): DFQATT, SNEGSKA (reference sequence). The CDR3 loop reads CSARSPSTGRETQYF. Written as DNA, the CDR3 is TGCAGTGCTAGATCCCCCTCAACAGGGCGAGAGACCCAGTACTTC.

The rearrangement links TRBV7-9 to TRBJ2-3, with D perhaps being TRBD1 or TRBD2 (6 bases each). This CDR3 region has 15 residues. Germline lookup yields CDR1 SEHNR and CDR2 FQNEAQ (reference sequence). V lost 2 bases, J lost 4 bases, and 13 bases lay in between. In DNA, the CDR3 is TGTGCCAGCAGCTTACCCCGGGGGCCCGCAGATACGCAGTATTTT. Translating it yields CASSLPRGPADTQYF.

The genes are TRBV27 and TRBJ1-5; D is possibly TRBD1 (6 bases). The CDR3 has 13 residues. V was shortened by 8 bases and J by 4 bases, with 12 bases between the two germline ends. Germline V gene lookup returns CDR1 MNHEY and CDR2 SMNVEV (reference sequence). The CDR3 DNA follows: TGTGCCAGCTCCGGGGGGCGAAATCAGCCCCAGCATTTT. It codes for CASSGGRNQPQHF.

This clonotype was counted only a few times. The rearrangement joins TRBV20-1 to TRBJ2-7, with D perhaps assigned TRBD1 or TRBD2 (7 bases each). Germline V CDR1 and CDR2: DFQATT, SNEGSKA (reference sequence). This CDR3 is 16 amino acids long. V shed 3 bases and J shed 7 bases, with 25 bases lying between them. The CDR3 loop reads CSARKRGLAASKEQYF. CDR3 nucleotides: TGCAGTGCTAGGAAGAGGGGGCTAGCGGCCTCCAAGGAGCAGTACTTC.

This sequence joins TRBV27 and TRBJ1-2, with TRBD1 matching over 7 bases. V lost 5 bases to trimming and J lost 3 bases; unmatched junction nucleotides: 21. The CDR3 runs 19 residues. Germline-derived CDR1 and CDR2 are MNHEY and SMNVEV (reference sequence). CDR3 region: CASSPHPPGTVPIDYGYTF. CDR3 DNA sequence: TGTGCCAGCAGTCCACACCCTCCCGGGACAGTGCCCATTGACTATGGCTACACCTTC.